These T cell receptor beta chains were read from a single sample in a study of vaccination effects on CD4 cells after COVID-19. These receptors are not linked to any known antigen. Profiling relied on immunoSEQ multiplex PCR, and the TCRdb table lists in-frame clones only, not all of them. The sample records fewer than 40,000 clones, 70% to 80% being singletons. Source: CD4+ T cells from PBMCs cultured without peptide, taken before COVID-19 vaccination. The receptors were sampled from a human donor who received a COVID-19 vaccine. Both conserved end residues are part of each CDR3. Each record gives: V gene, J gene, CDR3 protein.

v_call: TRBV6-6
j_call: TRBJ2-7
cdr3_aa: CASSRRGGQREYEQYF

v_call: TRBV2
j_call: TRBJ2-5
cdr3_aa: CASSGREGKTQYF

v_call: TRBV6-6
j_call: TRBJ2-1
cdr3_aa: CASSDRGPYNEQFF

v_call: TRBV24-1
j_call: TRBJ2-1
cdr3_aa: CATSGPREVLEQFF

v_call: TRBV11-2
j_call: TRBJ2-1
cdr3_aa: CASSFTQLAGYNEQFF

v_call: TRBV29-1
j_call: TRBJ1-2
cdr3_aa: CSAWDRGMYGYTF

v_call: TRBV19
j_call: TRBJ1-5
cdr3_aa: CASSPTGDQPQHF

v_call: TRBV6-5
j_call: TRBJ2-1
cdr3_aa: CASSRIDRGYNEQFF

v_call: TRBV27
j_call: TRBJ2-1
cdr3_aa: CASSHIEGRQFF

v_call: TRBV27
j_call: TRBJ2-7
cdr3_aa: CASSLGTGPYEQYF

v_call: TRBV7-8
j_call: TRBJ1-1
cdr3_aa: CASSLGDWTEAFF

v_call: TRBV30
j_call: TRBJ2-5
cdr3_aa: CAWSLRRQETQYF

v_call: TRBV6-5
j_call: TRBJ1-5
cdr3_aa: CASSRQGGQPQHF

v_call: TRBV18
j_call: TRBJ2-6
cdr3_aa: CASPSPGTGPSMSGANVLTF

v_call: TRBV9
j_call: TRBJ2-1
cdr3_aa: CASTPQDVAYNEQFF

v_call: TRBV10-1
j_call: TRBJ2-7
cdr3_aa: CASGSAGDKYF

v_call: TRBV29-1
j_call: TRBJ2-1
cdr3_aa: CSVVERYNEQFF

v_call: TRBV29-1
j_call: TRBJ1-1
cdr3_aa: CSVSKNTEAFF

v_call: TRBV11-3
j_call: TRBJ2-2
cdr3_aa: CASRPGQGNTGELFF

v_call: TRBV5-1
j_call: TRBJ2-3
cdr3_aa: CASSFLAGELDTQYF

v_call: TRBV7-9
j_call: TRBJ1-2
cdr3_aa: CASSSPGWGHSNYGYTF

v_call: TRBV7-6
j_call: TRBJ2-1
cdr3_aa: CASSFGEWDEQFF

v_call: TRBV3-1/TRBV3-2
j_call: TRBJ2-1
cdr3_aa: CASSPQRGSYNEQFF

v_call: TRBV18
j_call: TRBJ1-1
cdr3_aa: CASSPRFEAFF

v_call: TRBV7-9
j_call: TRBJ1-1
cdr3_aa: CASSLQTGRSTEAFF

v_call: TRBV7-7
j_call: TRBJ2-3
cdr3_aa: CASSLGLAGGDTQYF

v_call: TRBV2
j_call: TRBJ1-2
cdr3_aa: CASRDRGLYGYTF

v_call: TRBV7-2
j_call: TRBJ2-3
cdr3_aa: CASSKDREVYADTQYF

v_call: TRBV18
j_call: TRBJ2-5
cdr3_aa: CASSPPTGGRETQYF

v_call: TRBV19
j_call: TRBJ1-6
cdr3_aa: CASSMRQRRGVLYNSPLHF

v_call: TRBV5-1
j_call: TRBJ1-2
cdr3_aa: CASSLDVWTGGEGYTF

v_call: TRBV20-1
j_call: TRBJ2-7
cdr3_aa: CSAPRFNEQYF

v_call: TRBV7-2
j_call: TRBJ2-1
cdr3_aa: CASSSGPSSNEQFF

v_call: TRBV29-1
j_call: TRBJ1-1
cdr3_aa: CSVEAEEDTEAFF

v_call: TRBV12-3/TRBV12-4
j_call: TRBJ2-1
cdr3_aa: CASSFGGRNEQFF

v_call: TRBV5-1
j_call: TRBJ1-2
cdr3_aa: CASRPGTQANYGYTF

v_call: TRBV5-1
j_call: TRBJ2-5
cdr3_aa: CASSLRQETQYF

v_call: TRBV19
j_call: TRBJ2-2
cdr3_aa: CASSPTGGGLVAGELFF

v_call: TRBV5-4
j_call: TRBJ2-4
cdr3_aa: CASSTDFRGNIQYF